These 12 T cell receptor beta chains originate from one sample sequenced in a study of T cell responses to AZD1222 COVID-19 vaccine. Sequenced by immunoSEQ multiplex PCR; TCRdb stores in-frame clones only, minus some. The sample shows about 140,000 clones, more than 90% of them seen only once. This material consisted of peripheral blood, taken on day 0 of AZD1222 vaccination. Every receptor here comes from an adult in good health.

The V call is TRBV28, the J call TRBJ2-2, with TRBD1 matching 9 bases. This CDR3 region has 15 residues. The germline gives CDR1 MDHEN, CDR2 SYDVKM. The V and J ends lost 8 bases and 3 bases, in that order; junction bases with no gene match: 7. The chain's CDR3 is CASSLGQGYTGELFF. The CDR3 DNA reads TGTGCCAGCTCATTGGGACAGGGATACACCGGGGAGCTGTTTTTT. Drawing the rest from reference TRBV28 and TRBJ2-2, the complete variable domain is DVKVTQSSRYLVKRTGEKVFLECVQDMDHENMFWYRQDPGLGLRLIYFSYDVKMKEKGDIPEGYSVSREKKERFSLILESASTNQTSMYLCASSLGQGYTGELFFGEGSRLTVL.

This clone was counted a single time. This chain connects TRBV9 to TRBJ2-5; TRBD1 is a possible D gene (6 bases). The germline gives CDR1 SGDLS, CDR2 YYNGEE. CDR3 length equals 13 residues. V lost 2 bases and J 4 bases, leaving 9 bases between the germline ends. The CDR3 is CASSVDSPETQYF. The CDR3 DNA reads as TGTGCCAGCAGCGTGGACAGTCCAGAGACCCAGTACTTC.

This clone was picked up one time. The chain links TRBV19 to TRBJ1-4, with 10 nucleotides matching TRBD1. Per germline, CDR1 LNHDA and CDR2 SQIVND (reference sequence). The V gene end was trimmed by 5 bases and the J gene end by 7 bases; junction bases not matched to a gene: 4. The CDR3 extends over 14 amino acids. The CDR3 here is CASSWTGGSEKLFF. The CDR3 coding sequence is TGTGCCAGTAGTTGGACAGGGGGTAGTGAAAAACTGTTTTTT.

The V gene is TRBV3-1 (or the pseudogene TRBV3-2), the J gene TRBJ2-2; 7 bases match TRBD1. This CDR3 region has 15 residues. The trim removed 3 bases at V and 9 bases at J, leaving 10 bases unmatched. CDR1 is LGHDT, CDR2 YNNKEL, per germline (reference sequence). The CDR3 spells CASSQETGSGWELFF. CDR3 in DNA: TGTGCCAGCAGCCAGGAGACAGGGTCGGGTTGGGAGCTGTTTTTT.

V usage is TRBV12-5 and J usage is TRBJ1-5; D unclear. V shed 6 bases and J shed 7 bases, with 10 bases lying between them. CDR3 length equals 12 residues. Germline values: CDR1 LGHNT, CDR2 FRNRAP. CDR3 nucleotide sequence: TGTGCTAGTGGCCCACATGTACAGCCCCAGCATTTT. Translated, it gives CASGPHVQPQHF.

V is TRBV27 and J is TRBJ1-2, with D possibly matching TRBD1 (6 bases). The V and J ends lost 5 bases and 4 bases respectively, with 11 bases between them. The V gene's germline CDR1 is MNHEY and CDR2 SMNVEV (reference sequence). The CDR3 loop spans 13 amino acids. CDR3 nucleotide sequence: TGTGCCAGCAGTCTAAGAGGGGGCTATGGCTACACCTTC. Amino acids: CASSLRGGYGYTF.

The V gene is TRBV4-2, the J gene TRBJ2-3, with D maybe TRBD2 (6 bases). Per the germline V gene, CDR1 is LGHNA and CDR2 is YNFKEQ. The CDR3 totals 15 residues. V was clipped by 5 bases and J by 3 bases, with 15 bases between them. CDR3 protein: CASSDSSDLTDTQYF. The CDR3 DNA reads as TGTGCCAGCAGCGACTCTAGCGACCTAACAGATACGCAGTATTTT.

J is TRBJ2-3 and V is TRBV7-2; D possibly corresponds to TRBD2 (5 bases). Per the germline V gene, CDR1 is SGHTA and CDR2 is FQGNSA. The germline V and J ends were trimmed by 1 base and 5 bases, with 10 bases remaining between them. This CDR3 region has 14 residues. CDR3 nucleotide sequence: TGTGCCAGCAGCTTAGACGCCGGGAAAGATACGCAGTATTTT. This translates into CASSLDAGKDTQYF.

The chain couples TRBV12-5 to TRBJ1-1, with D maybe TRBD1 (6 bases). This CDR3 spans 14 amino acids. The V end was cut by 3 bases, the J end by 1 base, with 9 bases between. Germline V gene data show CDR1 as LGHNT and CDR2 as FRNRAP. Here the CDR3 reads CASGFLQGNTEAFF. Here the CDR3 DNA reads TGTGCTAGTGGTTTTTTACAGGGGAACACTGAAGCTTTCTTT.

This clone is a singleton in its sample. The V gene is TRBV19, the J gene TRBJ2-2, with 9 bases matching TRBD1. J was trimmed by 0 bases and V by 3 bases; bases with no gene match: 2. CDR1 and CDR2 (germline): LNHDA, SQIVND (reference sequence). The CDR3 length is 16 residues. The CDR3: CASSIRTGANTGELFF. DNA for the CDR3: TGTGCCAGTAGTATTCGGACAGGGGCGAACACCGGGGAGCTGTTTTTT.

The chain uses TRBV9 and TRBJ2-7, with no clear D. The CDR3 length is 12 residues. V dropped 0 bases and J dropped 6 bases, with 7 bases sitting between them. Germline CDR1 and CDR2: SGDLS and YYNGEE. DNA of the CDR3: TGTGCCAGCAGCGTAGTGAACGGCGAGCAGTACTTC. It translates to CASSVVNGEQYF.

This chain uses TRBV30 with TRBJ2-6; TRBD1 aligns across 9 bases. Per germline, CDR1 GTSNPN and CDR2 SVGIG (reference sequence). This CDR3 has 16 amino acids. J lost 0 bases, V lost 8 bases, and 8 bases had no gene match. CDR3 amino acids: CAERTGADSGANVLTF. In DNA form, the CDR3 reads TGTGCCGAAAGGACAGGGGCCGACTCTGGGGCCAACGTCCTGACTTTC.